This T cell receptor (beta chain) appears in the sequencing data of a study of human CD8 memory T cell subsets. Study-wide findings and caveats: Precursor exhausted T cells shared very few clonotypes with stem-like memory T cells. Estimation by Chao1 suggested that stem-like memory T cells had more diversity than did precursor exhausted T cells.

This CDR3 has 16 amino acids. Germline lookup yields CDR1 LGHNA and CDR2 YNFKEQ. A UMI-labeled 5' RACE approach was the method that produced the TCR beta libraries. TCRdb reprocessed the 5' RACE reads, keeping one entry per CDR3 protein, no DNA. This repertoire includes some 4,100 distinct CDR3 sequences. A word on this clonotype: What it binds is not known.

Negative magnetic separation enriched total CD8+ T cells. Sequencing was performed on CD8+ effector memory T cells (TEM) sorted from PBMCs. This sample's subset: effector memory CD8 T cells, CCR7- CD45RO+ CD95+. J is TRBJ2-6 and V is TRBV4-2. This TCR was recovered from a human donor in good health. This CDR3 reads CASSQDGSSGANVLTF.